This T cell receptor (beta chain) was recorded in a study of cytomegalovirus exposure and HLA in healthy donors. The PCR used 60 Vbeta and 13 Jbeta primers. Data came from immunoSEQ multiplex PCR; TCRdb stores just in-frame clones and leaves some out. The sample lists roughly 230,000 clones; about nine tenths were seen once. Remarks on this clone: Its specificity is not known. The sample contains more than one DNA sequence encoding this CDR3.

General study points: Over 150 TCR beta chains were listed as cytomegalovirus-associated. Presence/absence comparisons presumed near-even sequencing depth among donors. In an earlier analysis, productive rearrangement rates for most beta V segments clustered near 87% or 30%.

Donors counted as nominally healthy when sampled, yet unrecorded immune exposures were likely. V dropped 0 bases and J dropped 2 bases, with 7 bases sitting between them. Germline CDR1 reads SGHAT; CDR2 reads FQNNGV. The length of the CDR3 is 14 residues. The specimen was PBMCs. V gene TRBV11-2 combines with J gene TRBJ2-5, with D possibly matching TRBD2 (5 bases). The receptor was isolated from a girl aged 2 to 10 in good health and CMV-seronegative. CDR3 bases: TGTGCCAGCAGCTTAGATCGGGGACAAGAGACCCAGTACTTC. Encoded protein: CASSLDRGQETQYF. The full variable domain, completed using reference TRBV11-2 and TRBJ2-5, is EAGVAQSPRYKIIEKRQSVAFWCNPISGHATLYWYQQILGQGPKLLIQFQNNGVVDDSQLPKDRFSAERLKGVDSTLKIQPAKLEDSAVYLCASSLDRGQETQYFGPGTRLLVL.